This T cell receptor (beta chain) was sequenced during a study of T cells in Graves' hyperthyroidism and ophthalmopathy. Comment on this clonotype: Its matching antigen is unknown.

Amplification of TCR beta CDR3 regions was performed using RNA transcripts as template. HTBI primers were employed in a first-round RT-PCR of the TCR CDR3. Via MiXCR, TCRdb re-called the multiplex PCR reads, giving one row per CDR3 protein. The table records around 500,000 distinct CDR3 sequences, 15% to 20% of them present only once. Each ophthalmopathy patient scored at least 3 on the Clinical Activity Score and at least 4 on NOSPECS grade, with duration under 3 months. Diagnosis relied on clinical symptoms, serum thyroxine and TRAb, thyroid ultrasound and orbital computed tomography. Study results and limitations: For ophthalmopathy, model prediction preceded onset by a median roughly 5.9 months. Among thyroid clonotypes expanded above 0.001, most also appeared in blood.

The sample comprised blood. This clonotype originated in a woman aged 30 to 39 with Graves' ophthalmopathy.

The CDR3 here is CASSLGGLADITGELFF. The CDR3 DNA follows: TGTGCCAGCAGCTTAGGAGGACTAGCGGATATCACCGGGGAGCTGTTTTTT. This chain links TRBV11-2 with TRBJ2-2; 10 nucleotides agree with TRBD2. The CDR3 runs 17 residues. The V gene's germline CDR1 is SGHAT and CDR2 FQNNGV. V lost 1 base and J lost 4; bases outside the gene matches: 6.